The 22 T cell receptor beta chains below all came from one sample that was sequenced in a study of CD8 T cells in Susac syndrome. Random hexamers served to reverse transcribe about 0.5 to 1 ug RNA. From the immunoSEQ multiplex PCR reads, TCRdb called clonotypes with MiXCR, one entry per CDR3 protein. The sample consists of under 300,000 distinct CDR3 sequences, 90% to 96% of them appearing once. The specimen sequenced was CD4+ T cells from PBMCs. The receptor set was obtained from a human donor with Susac syndrome.

The chain recombines TRBV15 with TRBJ2-3; 8 bases are shared with TRBD2. Germline CDR1 and CDR2: LNHNV and YYDKDF (reference sequence). The CDR3 loop spans 16 amino acids. V gave up 0 bases and J gave up 5 bases; unmatched junction bases: 7. CDR3 loop: CATSRDFTSGRDTQYF. CDR3 nucleotides: TGTGCCACCAGCAGAGATTTTACTAGCGGTAGAGATACGCAGTATTTT.

This chain connects TRBV6-6 to TRBJ2-3; the D gene is possibly TRBD1 (5 bases). The CDR3 sequence is 14 residues long. Germline assignment: CDR1 MNHNY and CDR2 SVGAGI (reference sequence). V shed 7 bases and J shed 4 bases, with 15 bases lying between them. CDR3 loop: CASMAAGRSDTQYF. CDR3 nucleotides: TGTGCCAGCATGGCGGCAGGGCGCTCAGATACGCAGTATTTT.

The CDR3 protein is CASTSMGGTEAFF. The CDR3 region has the DNA TGTGCCAGCACCAGTATGGGGGGCACTGAAGCTTTCTTT. V is TRBV2 and J is TRBJ1-1; the D gene is possibly TRBD1 (5 bases). Germline V gives CDR1 SNHLY, CDR2 FYNNEI. V was cut by 7 bases and J by 4 bases, with 13 bases left in between. This CDR3 contains 13 residues.

The chain carries TRBV20-1 and TRBJ2-3; D is unresolved. Germline V lookup: CDR1 DFQATT, CDR2 SNEGSKA (reference sequence). Trimming removed 3 bases at V and 0 bases at J, with 7 bases between. The CDR3 spans 13 residues. CDR3 nucleotide sequence: TGCAGTGCTAGGGTCGGGAGCACAGATACGCAGTATTTT. Encoded protein: CSARVGSTDTQYF.

The chain links TRBV20-1 to TRBJ2-1; 11 bases align to TRBD2. With V trimmed by 0 bases and J by 5 bases, 9 bases remained unmatched. The CDR3 runs 17 residues. Germline-derived CDR1 and CDR2 are DFQATT and SNEGSKA (reference sequence). In nucleotides, the CDR3 is TGCAGTGCTAGAGATCTGGGACTAGCGGAACTGAACAATGAGCAGTTCTTC. Translation: CSARDLGLAELNNEQFF.

The chain carries TRBV2 and TRBJ2-6; D ambiguous. CDR3 length: 13 amino acids. Germline assignment: CDR1 SNHLY and CDR2 FYNNEI. V gave up 11 bases and J gave up 0 bases, with 8 bases separating them. CDR3 bases: TGTGCCGGGAAAACCTCTGGGGCCAACGTCCTGACTTTC. This sequence encodes CAGKTSGANVLTF.

The chain combines TRBV28 with TRBJ2-7; D is undetermined. Trimming pared 8 bases from V and 3 bases from J, leaving 11 bases between. The length of the CDR3 is 12 residues. Germline CDR1 is MDHEN and CDR2 is SYDVKM. CDR3 sequence: CASGPPGYEQYF. The CDR3 DNA follows: TGTGCCAGCGGACCACCCGGCTACGAGCAGTACTTC.

This clonotype was counted once. The V gene is TRBV5-6, the J gene TRBJ2-3; no definite D call. V lost 2 bases and J 2 bases, leaving 9 bases between the germline ends. The CDR3 covers 14 residues. Germline V gives CDR1 SGHDT, CDR2 YYEEEE. Here the CDR3 reads CASSLGVITDTQYF. DNA for the CDR3: TGTGCCAGCAGCTTAGGAGTGATCACAGATACGCAGTATTTT.

The rearrangement uses TRBV9 and TRBJ2-5; 7 nucleotides align to TRBD2. Germline V gene data show CDR1 as SGDLS and CDR2 as YYNGEE. The CDR3 is made up of 15 amino acids. V was clipped by 3 bases and J by 4 bases; unmatched bases: 9. The CDR3 bases are TGTGCCAGCAGCGCGGCGGGAGTCAGCGGAGAGACCCAGTACTTC. Its protein is CASSAAGVSGETQYF. Looking up the rest from reference TRBV9 and TRBJ2-5 gives the full variable domain: DSGVTQTPKHLITATGQRVTLRCSPRSGDLSVYWYQQSLDQGLQFLIQYYNGEERAKGNILERFSAQQFPDLHSELNLSSLELGDSALYFCASSAAGVSGETQYFGPGTRLLVL.

The V and J genes are TRBV5-1 and TRBJ2-4; TRBD2 is a possible D gene (5 bases). From germline, CDR1 is SGHRS and CDR2 YFSETQ. The V end was cut by 4 bases, the J end by 3 bases, with 20 bases between. This CDR3 has 17 residues. CDR3 nucleotides: TGCGCCAGCAGCGCCGAGGGCCCTCGGAGGAGCAAAAACATTCAGTACTTC. This encodes CASSAEGPRRSKNIQYF. The full variable domain, in which reference TRBV5-1 and TRBJ2-4 provide the parts outside the CDR3, is KAGVTQTPRYLIKTRGQQVTLSCSPISGHRSVSWYQQTPGQGLQFLFEYFSETQRNKGNFPGRFSGRQFSNSRSEMNVSTLELGDSALYLCASSAEGPRRSKNIQYFGAGTRLSVL.

This clonotype was seen just once. The chain uses TRBV15 and TRBJ2-1, with unresolved D. The CDR3 consists of 13 residues. V was pared by 5 bases and J by 6 bases, with 11 bases between. Germline CDR1 and CDR2: LNHNV and YYDKDF (reference sequence). The CDR3 is CATSYEERNEQFF. CDR3 DNA: TGTGCCACCAGCTACGAAGAGCGCAATGAGCAGTTCTTC.

This chain uses TRBV29-1 with TRBJ2-1; no reliable D call. Looked up from germline, CDR1 is SQVTM and CDR2 is ANQGSEA. The CDR3 runs to 14 residues. V was pared by 2 bases and J by 0 bases, with 8 bases between. CDR3 sequence reads: CSVEYPRSYNEQFF. CDR3 coding DNA: TGCAGCGTTGAATACCCACGCTCCTACAATGAGCAGTTCTTC.

The rearrangement links TRBV7-9 to TRBJ2-7, with 10 bases identical to TRBD1. J gave up 2 bases and V 5 bases, and 6 bases lay outside the gene matches. CDR3 length equals 15 residues. CDR1 and CDR2 (germline): SEHNR, FQNEAQ (reference sequence). CDR3 DNA: TGTGCCAGCAGCAACCCCGGACAGGGGGCCTACGAGCAGTACTTC. It encodes CASSNPGQGAYEQYF.

CDR3 in DNA: TGTGCCAGCAGCTTAGGTGCCGGGAGGGCCAGAGAGCAGTTCTTC. This codes for CASSLGAGRAREQFF. The chain recombines TRBV7-9 with TRBJ2-1; 8 bases line up with TRBD2. The CDR3 is 15 amino acids. Germline V gene lookup returns CDR1 SEHNR and CDR2 FQNEAQ (reference sequence). The V segment lost 1 base and the J segment 10 bases; nucleotides outside the gene matches: 9.

The gene calls are TRBV12-5 and TRBJ1-1; TRBD1 might be the D (6 bases). Trimming removed 3 bases at V and 1 base at J, with 12 bases between. This CDR3 spans 15 amino acids. Germline CDR1 LGHNT, CDR2 FRNRAP. CDR3 coding DNA: TGTGCTAGTGGTTTAGGGGGGACTCCGAACACTGAAGCTTTCTTT. This sequence encodes CASGLGGTPNTEAFF.

The V and J genes are TRBV28 and TRBJ1-5; D gene uncertain. Germline V gives CDR1 MDHEN, CDR2 SYDVKM. This CDR3 has 15 residues. Trimming cost V 6 bases and J 0 bases, with 12 bases left between them. The CDR3 DNA reads TGTGCCAGCAGCCCGACACACTATAGCAATCAGCCCCAGCATTTT. Its translation is CASSPTHYSNQPQHF. Complete variable domain (other parts from reference TRBV28 and TRBJ1-5): DVKVTQSSRYLVKRTGEKVFLECVQDMDHENMFWYRQDPGLGLRLIYFSYDVKMKEKGDIPEGYSVSREKKERFSLILESASTNQTSMYLCASSPTHYSNQPQHFGDGTRLSIL.

This clonotype was picked up a small number of times. One end of the junction varies from germline; a read error may be responsible. The chain links TRBV5-1 to TRBJ2-5; D is perhaps TRBD1 (6 bases). The CDR3 covers 12 residues. CDR1 and CDR2 (germline): SGHRS, YFSETQ. The CDR3 loop is CASSSRGETQYF. CDR3 in DNA: TGTGCCAGCAGCTCCAGGGGTGAGACCCAGTACTTC. Full variable domain (missing parts from reference TRBV5-1 and TRBJ2-5): KAGVTQTPRYLIKTRGQQVTLSCSPISGHRSVSWYQQTPGQGLQFLFEYFSETQRNKGNFPGRFSGRQFSNSRSEMNVSTLELGDSALYLCASSSRGETQYFGPGTRLLVL.

The genes are TRBV30 and TRBJ2-7; weak D call: TRBD1 (6 bases). The CDR3 has 13 amino acids. Trimming stripped 0 bases from V and 5 bases from J, with 11 bases between. The V gene's germline CDR1 is GTSNPN and CDR2 SVGIG (reference sequence). CDR3 residues: CAWSVRYRDEQYF. The CDR3 DNA is TGTGCCTGGAGTGTACGATACAGGGACGAGCAGTACTTC.

This sequence joins TRBV4-2 and TRBJ2-5; no clear D. CDR3 length: 14 amino acids. V shed 3 bases and J shed 0 bases, with 8 bases lying between them. Germline V gene data show CDR1 as LGHNA and CDR2 as YNFKEQ. The CDR3 sequence is CASSQAWDQETQYF. In DNA, the CDR3 is TGTGCCAGCAGCCAGGCCTGGGACCAAGAGACCCAGTACTTC.

The chain joins TRBV28 to TRBJ1-2, with TRBD1 identical over 7 bases. This CDR3 has 14 residues. In germline, CDR1 is MDHEN, CDR2 SYDVKM. Unmatched junction bases numbered 6, after V lost 6 bases and J lost 2 bases. DNA of the CDR3: TGTGCCAGCAGCTTGACAGGGCCAAACTATGGCTACACCTTC. Translation: CASSLTGPNYGYTF.

The chain is built from TRBV27 and TRBJ1-2; D not resolved. The CDR3 sequence is 16 residues long. Germline CDR1 and CDR2: MNHEY and SMNVEV (reference sequence). V lost 6 bases to trimming and J lost 4 bases, with 21 bases between them. CDR3 protein: CASRRDTGIAFYGYTF. The CDR3, as DNA: TGTGCCAGCAGAAGAGATACGGGGATCGCATTCTATGGCTACACCTTC.

The chain is built from TRBV14 and TRBJ2-4; D gene uncertain. Germline CDR1 reads SGHDN; CDR2 reads FVKESK. The length of the CDR3 is 15 residues. Trimming left V 1 base short and J 6 bases short, with 13 bases between. CDR3 residues: CASSQGASFGNIQYF. In DNA form, the CDR3 reads TGTGCCAGCAGCCAAGGGGCCTCTTTCGGAAACATTCAGTACTTC.